These 2 T cell receptor beta chains originate from one sample sequenced in a study of T cells in Graves' hyperthyroidism and ophthalmopathy. Template material for amplifying TCR beta CDR3 regions consisted of RNA transcripts. In the first-round RT-PCR of the TCR CDR3, the HTBI primer set was used. TCRdb independently ran MiXCR on the multiplex PCR reads; one entry per CDR3 protein. The data contain approximately 640,000 distinct CDR3 sequences, 15% to 20% of them singletons. Sequencing input: blood. Receptors originate from a woman in her thirties with Graves' hyperthyroidism.

This clonotype was observed at least ten times. The V gene is TRBV6-1, the J gene TRBJ2-2; D call uncertain. This CDR3 spans 13 amino acids. Germline lookup yields CDR1 MNHNS and CDR2 SASEGT. Deletions cut 10 bases from V and 4 bases from J, with 13 bases between. The CDR3 DNA sequence: TGTGCCACCCTAAAGGGAAGCACCGGGGAGCTGTTTTTT. Translating gives CATLKGSTGELFF.

The rearrangement uses TRBV5-6 and TRBJ2-2; TRBD2 matches 9 bases. The junction had 10 bases not matched to a gene; V was cut back by 0 bases and J by 7 bases. Germline-derived CDR1 and CDR2 are SGHDT and YYEEEE. This CDR3 contains 17 residues. The CDR3 loop is CASSLVRAGGGGGELFF. The DNA of the CDR3 is TGTGCCAGCAGCTTGGTTCGAGCGGGAGGTGGAGGCGGGGAGCTGTTTTTT.